Below, 29 T cell receptor beta chains from the same sample are listed, as sequenced in a study of cytomegalovirus exposure and HLA in healthy donors. The data were produced by immunoSEQ multiplex PCR, yet TCRdb's version contains in-frame clones alone and is incomplete. Found here are some 170,000 clones, less than 90% of them singletons; the top ten hold around 6%. The sample was PBMCs. The source is a woman in her 30s in good health and CMV-seronegative.

The chain is built from TRBV20-1 and TRBJ2-5, with no clear D. Trimming pared 4 bases from V and 3 bases from J, leaving 6 bases between. Per the germline V gene, CDR1 is DFQATT and CDR2 is SNEGSKA (reference sequence). CDR3 length equals 11 residues. The CDR3 DNA reads TGCAGTGCTACCCTCAAAGAGACCCAGTACTTC. Its translation: CSATLKETQYF.

J is TRBJ2-2 and V is TRBV27; maybe TRBD2 (5 bases). V dropped 3 bases and J dropped 6 bases, with 8 bases sitting between them. The CDR3 contains 13 residues. Germline values: CDR1 MNHEY, CDR2 SMNVEV (reference sequence). CDR3 nucleotides: TGTGCCAGCAGTTTTTCGGGGTCCGGGGAGCTGTTTTTT. Translation: CASSFSGSGELFF.

This clone was detected once. V gene TRBV4-1 combines with J gene TRBJ2-1; the D gene is possibly TRBD1 (5 bases). Trimming left V 0 bases short and J 5 bases short, with 14 bases between. The CDR3 runs 16 residues. CDR1 is MGHRA, CDR2 YSYEKL, per germline. CDR3 DNA sequence: TGCGCCAGCAGCCAAGAAATAGGGGCCGTGGACAATGAGCAGTTCTTC. This sequence encodes CASSQEIGAVDNEQFF.

The chain combines TRBV25-1 with TRBJ1-4; D perhaps matches TRBD1 (6 bases). Trimming removed 7 bases from V and 7 bases from J, with 22 bases in between. The germline V gene has CDR1 MGHDK and CDR2 SYGVNS. This CDR3 is built from 16 residues. The CDR3 nucleotides are TGTGCCAGCACCCCATCCCCCGGGGGCGTTCCTGAAAAACTGTTTTTT. Protein sequence: CASTPSPGGVPEKLFF.

The chain has TRBV5-1 and TRBJ2-5; 7 bases line up with TRBD1. Germline V gene sequence: CDR1 SGHRS, CDR2 YFSETQ. Trimming took 4 bases from V and 2 from J; bases not matched to a gene: 8. The CDR3 runs 15 residues. CDR3 nucleotides: TGCGCCAGCAGCCCCCTCGACAGGGAGCAAGAGACCCAGTACTTC. Its protein is CASSPLDREQETQYF.

The rearrangement joins TRBV4-1 to TRBJ2-2, with 14 bases matching TRBD2. CDR3 length: 19 amino acids. Germline loops: CDR1 MGHRA, CDR2 YSYEKL. V was pared by 0 bases and J by 3 bases, with 6 bases of the junction left unmatched. Written as DNA, the CDR3 is TGCGCCAGCAGCCAAGATAAGAGACTAGCGGGGGGGTACACCGGGGAGCTGTTTTTT. This translates into CASSQDKRLAGGYTGELFF.

The chain carries TRBV7-9 and TRBJ2-1, with D hard to call. This CDR3 contains 11 residues. CDR1 is SEHNR, CDR2 FQNEAQ, per germline (reference sequence). V was shortened by 3 bases and J by 9 bases, with 6 bases between the two germline ends. The CDR3 DNA follows: TGTGCCAGCAGCTTGACGATTGAGCAGTTCTTC. Its protein is CASSLTIEQFF.

This clone occurred a few times. The V call is TRBV6-5, the J call TRBJ1-3; perhaps TRBD1 as D (6 bases). Germline-derived CDR1 and CDR2 are MNHEY and SVGAGI. The CDR3 has 14 amino acids. V was cut by 7 bases and J by 0 bases, with 10 bases left in between. In DNA form, the CDR3 reads TGTGCCAGCACAAGGACAGTCTCTGGAAACACCATATATTTT. It translates to CASTRTVSGNTIYF.

V gene TRBV7-6 combines with J gene TRBJ2-1; 10 bases agree with TRBD1. Germline trimming cut 3 bases from V and 5 bases from J; bases unmatched to any gene: 4. CDR1 SGHVS and CDR2 FNYEAQ come from the germline V gene. The CDR3 consists of 15 residues. This chain's CDR3 is CASSFRQGANNEQFF. The CDR3 DNA sequence: TGTGCCAGCAGCTTTAGACAGGGGGCCAACAATGAGCAGTTCTTC. Using reference TRBV7-6 and TRBJ2-1 for the parts outside the CDR3, the full variable domain is GAGVSQSPRYKVTKRGQDVALRCDPISGHVSLYWYRQALGQGPEFLTYFNYEAQQDKSGLPNDRFSAERPEGSISTLTIQRTEQRDSAMYRCASSFRQGANNEQFFGPGTRLTVL.

V and J are TRBV4-3 and TRBJ1-2, with D possibly matching TRBD1 (5 bases). CDR3 length: 16 amino acids. CDR1 is LGHNA, CDR2 YSLEER, per germline. Trimming stripped 0 bases from V and 8 bases from J, with 19 bases between. In DNA form, the CDR3 reads TGCGCCAGCAGCCAAGATGTCCGGGCAGGGACCAAAGGCTACACCTTC. This encodes CASSQDVRAGTKGYTF.

This clone was detected once. The CDR3 reads CASSQDLVLHYEQYF. Written as DNA, the CDR3 is TGCGCCAGCAGCCAAGATCTTGTGCTTCACTACGAGCAGTACTTC. J is TRBJ2-7 and V is TRBV4-3; no clear D gene. V was pared by 0 bases and J by 3 bases, with 12 bases between. From germline, CDR1 is LGHNA and CDR2 YSLEER. The length of the CDR3 is 15 residues.

The rearrangement uses TRBV27 and TRBJ2-3; 9 bases are shared with TRBD1. Germline V gives CDR1 MNHEY, CDR2 SMNVEV (reference sequence). Unmatched junction bases numbered 13, after V lost 4 bases and J lost 5 bases. There are 17 residues in the CDR3. DNA of the CDR3: TGTGCCAGCAGTTGGTCTCCGGGGGACAGGGTTAAAGATACGCAGTATTTT. Translating it yields CASSWSPGDRVKDTQYF.

The CDR3 here is CASSYSSGRGHNEQFF. The CDR3, as DNA: TGTGCCAGCAGTTACTCGAGCGGGAGGGGCCACAATGAGCAGTTCTTC. The V call is TRBV6-5, the J call TRBJ2-1; 10 nucleotides line up with TRBD2. The CDR3 loop spans 16 amino acids. Trimming at V came to 0 bases and at J to 5 bases, leaving 4 bases not matched to a gene. The germline CDR1 and CDR2 sequences are MNHEY and SVGAGI.

The chain employs TRBV19 and TRBJ2-1; D is possibly TRBD1 (6 bases). CDR1 LNHDA and CDR2 SQIVND come from the germline V gene (reference sequence). There are 13 residues in the CDR3. Trimming took 7 bases from V and 4 from J, leaving 11 bases between them. The CDR3: CASTTGTYNEQFF. CDR3 DNA: TGTGCCAGTACAACAGGGACGTACAATGAGCAGTTCTTC.

This clone was seen many times. The CDR3 DNA reads as TGTGCCACCAGCTCGGGACTAGAACCCCCTACGCAGTATTTT. This translates into CATSSGLEPPTQYF. This sequence joins TRBV15 and TRBJ2-3; 8 nucleotides match TRBD2. The germline CDR1 and CDR2 sequences are LNHNV and YYDKDF (reference sequence). V was clipped by 5 bases and J by 8 bases; unmatched bases: 9. The CDR3 sequence is 14 residues long. Full variable domain (outside the CDR3, taken from reference TRBV15 and TRBJ2-3): DAMVIQNPRYQVTQFGKPVTLSCSQTLNHNVMYWYQQKSSQAPKLLFHYYDKDFNNEADTPDNFQSRRPNTSFCFLDIRSPGLGDTAMYLCATSSGLEPPTQYFGPGTRLTVL.

J is TRBJ2-2 and V is TRBV11-2; TRBD2 agrees at 15 bases. V shed 5 bases and J 4 bases; nucleotides not matched to a gene: 5. The germline CDR1 and CDR2 sequences are SGHAT and FQNNGV. The CDR3 runs to 17 residues. CDR3 sequence reads: CASSRTSGGASTGELFF. The CDR3 nucleotides are TGTGCCAGCAGCCGGACTAGCGGGGGGGCGAGCACCGGGGAGCTGTTTTTT.

This clone was recorded once. V is TRBV27 and J is TRBJ2-4; no clear D. CDR3 length: 13 amino acids. Per germline, CDR1 MNHEY and CDR2 SMNVEV (reference sequence). V lost 7 bases and J lost 0, with 7 bases in between. The CDR3 region has the DNA TGTGCCAGCAAGGAGATAGCCAAAAACATTCAGTACTTC. Amino acids: CASKEIAKNIQYF.

A note on this clone: Within the sample, other DNA sequences also encode this same CDR3. The J gene is TRBJ2-7, the V gene TRBV7-6; D unclear. CDR1 SGHVS and CDR2 FNYEAQ come from the germline V gene. Trimming cost V 0 bases and J 3 bases, with 6 bases left between them. CDR3 length: 13 residues. For the CDR3, the DNA is TGTGCCAGCAGCTTAGCAGGTAGCTACGAGCAGTACTTC. Encoded protein: CASSLAGSYEQYF.

The chain joins TRBV10-3 to TRBJ2-5; 13 bases are shared with TRBD2. The CDR3 has 19 residues. With 8 bases clipped from V and 1 base from J, the junction kept 16 bases outside the gene matches. Germline-derived CDR1 and CDR2 are ENHRY and SYGVKD. CDR3 region: CAISAGGTSGNRFQETQYF. In DNA, the CDR3 is TGTGCCATCTCAGCGGGGGGGACTAGCGGGAACCGATTCCAAGAGACCCAGTACTTC.

This chain connects TRBV7-8 to TRBJ1-1, with 7 nucleotides matching TRBD1. This CDR3 comprises 13 residues. Trimming removed 2 bases from V and 4 bases from J; junction bases left unmatched: 1. Germline V gene lookup returns CDR1 SGHVS and CDR2 FQNEAQ. CDR3 region: CASSLRGPTEAFF. CDR3 DNA: TGTGCCAGCAGCTTAAGGGGGCCCACTGAAGCTTTCTTT.

The chain employs TRBV13 and TRBJ2-7, with D perhaps being TRBD1 or TRBD2 (6 bases each). Trimming left V 4 bases short and J 6 bases short, with 28 bases between. The CDR3 extends over 18 amino acids. Germline CDR1 reads PRHDT; CDR2 reads FYEKMQ (reference sequence). CDR3 DNA: TGTGCCAGCAGCTCGAAAACACCGGTGCAGCGCGGGACATCCGAGCAGTACTTC. Residues: CASSSKTPVQRGTSEQYF.

The genes are TRBV5-1 and TRBJ2-7; D remains ambiguous. The CDR3 is 13 amino acids. Germline lookup yields CDR1 SGHRS and CDR2 YFSETQ. V was shortened by 6 bases and J by 6 bases, with 16 bases between the two germline ends. The CDR3 sequence is CASKLGLQGEQYF. DNA for the CDR3: TGCGCCAGCAAGCTTGGCCTGCAAGGCGAGCAGTACTTC.

The rearrangement links TRBV7-3 to TRBJ2-3; 8 nucleotides match TRBD1. The CDR3 is 16 residues long. Germline CDR1 is SGHTA and CDR2 is FQGTGA. Trimming took 5 bases from V and 0 from J; bases not matched to a gene: 7. CDR3: CASSPLTGGSTDTQYF. In nucleotides, the CDR3 is TGTGCCAGCAGCCCACTAACAGGGGGGAGCACAGATACGCAGTATTTT.

This chain uses TRBV5-1 with TRBJ1-5; the D is unclear. Trimming removed 2 bases at V and 4 bases at J, with 7 bases between. The CDR3 length is 13 residues. From germline, CDR1 is SGHRS and CDR2 YFSETQ. The CDR3 DNA reads as TGCGCCAGCAGCTTTGGGCTGAATCAGCCCCAGCATTTT. Its translation is CASSFGLNQPQHF.

The chain recombines TRBV9 with TRBJ2-2, with 9 positions matching TRBD2. Germline V lookup: CDR1 SGDLS, CDR2 YYNGEE. The length of the CDR3 is 15 residues. J was trimmed by 4 bases and V by 1 base; bases with no gene match: 2. CDR3 in DNA: TGTGCCAGCAGCGTACAAGCGGGAGGCACCGGGGAGCTGTTTTTT. As protein: CASSVQAGGTGELFF.

This clone was counted only a few times. This chain connects TRBV7-8 to TRBJ2-7; D possibly corresponds to TRBD1 (5 bases). The ends were cut back, 3 bases at V and 4 bases at J, with 10 bases in the middle. Germline V lookup: CDR1 SGHVS, CDR2 FQNEAQ. CDR3 size: 13 residues. CDR3 sequence: CASSFPQGYEQYF. Here the CDR3 DNA reads TGTGCCAGCAGCTTTCCCCAGGGTTACGAGCAGTACTTC.

V is TRBV9 and J is TRBJ1-1; tentatively, D is TRBD1 (5 bases). The CDR3 length is 15 residues. V gave up 4 bases and J gave up 3 bases, with 16 bases separating them. Per germline, CDR1 SGDLS and CDR2 YYNGEE. The CDR3 protein is CASSPRWGSYTEAFF. For the CDR3, the DNA is TGTGCCAGCAGCCCCCGCTGGGGCAGCTACACTGAAGCTTTCTTT.

The V call is TRBV7-8, the J call TRBJ1-1, with TRBD1 matching 7 bases. Unmatched junction bases numbered 1, after V lost 3 bases and J lost 3 bases. The CDR3 totals 13 residues. CDR1 and CDR2 from the germline V gene are SGHVS and FQNEAQ. In DNA form, the CDR3 reads TGTGCCAGCAGCTTCACAGGGGACACTGAAGCTTTCTTT. Translating it yields CASSFTGDTEAFF. The complete variable domain, with remaining parts taken from reference TRBV7-8 and TRBJ1-1, reads GAGVSQSPRYKVAKRGQDVALRCDPISGHVSLFWYQQALGQGPEFLTYFQNEAQLDKSGLPSDRFFAERPEGSVSTLKIQRTQQEDSAVYLCASSFTGDTEAFFGQGTRLTVV.

This clone was observed a single time. V usage is TRBV5-1 and J usage is TRBJ1-1; a possible D gene is TRBD1 (5 bases). Germline-derived CDR1 and CDR2 are SGHRS and YFSETQ. V was trimmed by 6 bases and J by 3 bases, leaving 12 bases between them. The CDR3 loop spans 13 amino acids. The CDR3 region is CASTAGTHTEAFF. The DNA of the CDR3 is TGCGCCAGCACCGCCGGGACTCACACTGAAGCTTTCTTT.